The clone carrying this T cell receptor beta chain was seen a handful of times. Its antigen is not known. Primed by a sample-barcoded 5' primer and a J-beta primer mix, a second PCR proceeded for about 7 to 11 cycles. Each cDNA molecule carried a tag from a template-switch adaptor that contained 12 random nucleotides. Every sample gave at least 2.5 million paired-end reads containing CDR3. TCRdb re-called the 5' RACE reads with MiXCR, one entry per CDR3 protein. This sample yields fewer than 700,000 distinct CDR3 sequences, of which about 45% are seen a single time; 20% to 25% belongs to the top ten. This specimen belongs to a study of blood T cells in healthy people across ages. Losses at the gene ends were 7 bases for V and 7 bases for J; bases not matched to a gene: 12. CDR3 length: 15 amino acids. Germline CDR1 reads MGHDK; CDR2 reads SYGVNS. Whole-study findings and limits: The fall in TCR beta diversity per million T cells was roughly linear with age.

The rearrangement joins TRBV25-1 to TRBJ2-1, with 8 bases fitting TRBD1. Sequencing was done on a sample of blood. The TCR was taken from a man aged 80 or over in good health. CDR3 protein: CASTKTGVLGNEQFF. As DNA, the CDR3 is TGTGCCAGCACTAAGACAGGGGTTCTCGGGAATGAGCAGTTCTTC.